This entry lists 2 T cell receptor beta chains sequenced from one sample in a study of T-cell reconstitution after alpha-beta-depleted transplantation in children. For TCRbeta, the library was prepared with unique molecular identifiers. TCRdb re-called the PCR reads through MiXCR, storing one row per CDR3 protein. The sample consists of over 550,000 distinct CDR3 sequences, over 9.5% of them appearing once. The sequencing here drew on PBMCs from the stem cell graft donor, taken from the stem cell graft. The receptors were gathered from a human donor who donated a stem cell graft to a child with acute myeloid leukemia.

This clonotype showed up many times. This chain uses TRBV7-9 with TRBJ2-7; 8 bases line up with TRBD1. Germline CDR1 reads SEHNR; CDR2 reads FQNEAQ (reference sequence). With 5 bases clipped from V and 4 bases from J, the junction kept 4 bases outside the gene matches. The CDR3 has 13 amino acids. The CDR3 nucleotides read TGTGCCAGCAGCACACGGACAGGGTACGAGCAGTACTTC. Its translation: CASSTRTGYEQYF.

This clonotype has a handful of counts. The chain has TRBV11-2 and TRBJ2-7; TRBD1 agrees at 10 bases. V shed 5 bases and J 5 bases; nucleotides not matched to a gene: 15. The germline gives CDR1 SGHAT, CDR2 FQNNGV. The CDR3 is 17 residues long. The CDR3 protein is CASSPRQGALILHEQYF. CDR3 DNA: TGTGCCAGCAGCCCCCGACAGGGGGCCCTAATTCTGCACGAGCAGTACTTC. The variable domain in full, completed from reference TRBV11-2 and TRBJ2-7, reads EAGVAQSPRYKIIEKRQSVAFWCNPISGHATLYWYQQILGQGPKLLIQFQNNGVVDDSQLPKDRFSAERLKGVDSTLKIQPAKLEDSAVYLCASSPRQGALILHEQYFGPGTRLTVT.